This T cell receptor (beta chain) originates from a study of blood T cell repertoires in COVID-19. Overall study: From the United States, Italy and Spain came samples of acute and convalescent COVID-19.

The study drew participants aged about 18 to 90 years from under 30 US areas. This clone has just a few counts. Clones were sequenced by immunoSEQ multiplex PCR, and TCRdb holds only the in-frame ones, with some missing. The sample holds some 150,000 clones, about 86% seen once. With 3 bases clipped from V and 8 bases from J, the junction kept 2 bases outside the gene matches. Germline CDR1 SGHTA, CDR2 FQGTGA. CDR3 length equals 13 residues. The chain recombines TRBV7-3 with TRBJ2-2, with 8 bases matching TRBD1. Sequenced: PBMCs or T cells enriched from blood (not recorded which). The receptor was derived from a man in his fifties or sixties who had recovered from COVID-19. CDR3 in amino acids: CASSLDRVGELFF. The CDR3 coding sequence is TGTGCCAGCAGCTTGGACAGGGTTGGGGAGCTGTTTTTT. The full variable domain, completed using reference TRBV7-3 and TRBJ2-2, is GAGVSQTPSNKVTEKGKYVELRCDPISGHTALYWYRQSLGQGPEFLIYFQGTGAADDSGLPNDRFFAVRPEGSVSTLKIQRTERGDSAVYLCASSLDRVGELFFGEGSRLTVL.